This TCR beta chain is from a study of cytomegalovirus exposure and HLA in healthy donors. Points from the study as a whole: The majority of TCR sequences were rare, yet some public TCRs appeared in many donors. Later, an analysis found that TCR clusters from the first cohort tended to co-occur in the 120 or so validation repertoires. Cytomegalovirus-associated TCR beta chains were listed, numbering 164.

The validation cohort, a group of 130 or so subjects, included the donors and was separate from the approximately 680-subject first cohort. This clone was detected a few times. The antigen is not known. Libraries were prepared by immunoSEQ multiplex PCR; TCRdb keeps only in-frame clonotypes and omits some of them. The repertoire holds about 180,000 clones, with about 85% as singletons. The source of this sequence is a man aged 18 to 30 in good health and CMV-seropositive. Sequencing was carried out using PBMCs.

The CDR3 coding sequence is TGTGCCAGCAGCTTAGGGCGGGGGTTTGCCAATGAGCAGTTCTTC. This encodes CASSLGRGFANEQFF. This chain links TRBV7-9 with TRBJ2-1; 7 bases align to TRBD2. This CDR3 is built from 15 residues. CDR1 and CDR2 (germline): SEHNR, FQNEAQ (reference sequence). After removal of 1 base from V and 6 bases from J, the junction contained 6 bases not matched to a gene.